The present TCR beta chain was sequenced within a study of cytomegalovirus exposure and HLA in healthy donors. Background on the study: As released early, the data held 85 million to 95 million unique TCRs from HLA-typed donors. Whole-study findings and limits: HLA-A and HLA-B allele assignments for most subjects were reportedly predicted accurately using TCR beta sequences.

About this clone itself: Its antigen is unknown.

The PCR used 60 Vbeta and 13 Jbeta primers. Libraries were prepared by immunoSEQ multiplex PCR; TCRdb keeps only in-frame clonotypes and omits some of them. Across approximately 72,000 clones, the top ten clones capture roughly 2.8% of the sample. V dropped 3 bases and J dropped 3 bases, with 11 bases sitting between them. Germline CDR1 is SEHNR and CDR2 is FQNEAQ (reference sequence). There are 15 residues in the CDR3. Healthy bone marrow donors made up the donor group. Sequenced: PBMCs. This chain joins TRBV7-9 and TRBJ1-4, with D unclear. The sequence came from a man aged 40-50 years in good health and CMV-seronegative. Here the CDR3 DNA reads TGTGCCAGCAGCTTCGGGGAGATAGCTAATGAAAAACTGTTTTTT. Translated, it gives CASSFGEIANEKLFF.